This T cell receptor (beta chain) was sequenced for a study of Ad26.COV2.S vaccination and SARS-CoV-2 variants. Treatment: around 19 received Ad26.COV2.S at low or high dose, single or two shots; a few received placebo; per-sample allocation not given. The samples date from day 63 after the first vaccine or placebo injection. On this clone: The sample carries other DNA sequences with the same CDR3.

The data were produced by immunoSEQ multiplex PCR, yet TCRdb's version contains in-frame clones alone and is incomplete. The sample shows a few hundred thousand clones, roughly nine tenths of them seen only once. Sequences were derived from peripheral blood, sampled in a trial of Ad26.COV2.S vaccine versus placebo. The TCR sequence derives from a person between 18 and 65 years old who received the Ad26.COV2.S COVID-19 vaccine or a placebo.

Written as DNA, the CDR3 is TGTGCCAGCAGCTATGGAACAGGGGGAAATTCACCCCTCCACTTT. Translating gives CASSYGTGGNSPLHF. The J gene is TRBJ1-6, the V gene TRBV6-5, with 8 bases fitting TRBD1. Germline CDR1 and CDR2: MNHEY and SVGAGI. The CDR3 sequence is 15 residues long. V shed 6 bases and J 7 bases; nucleotides not matched to a gene: 8.